A single sample is the source of the 27 T cell receptor beta chains below, sequenced in a study of blood T cell repertoires in COVID-19. The protocol was immunoSEQ multiplex PCR, while the TCRdb copy is restricted to in-frame clones and leaves out a portion. Among around 99,000 clones listed, 80% to 85% were seen once. The material sequenced was peripheral blood. Every receptor here comes from an older man with acute or convalescent COVID-19.

This chain's CDR3 is CASSYNPGGTGDTQYF. As DNA, the CDR3 is TGTGCCAGCAGCTACAACCCGGGGGGGACGGGAGATACGCAGTATTTT. The chain has TRBV13 and TRBJ2-3; 8 bases map to TRBD2. CDR3 length: 16 residues. The V gene's germline CDR1 is PRHDT and CDR2 FYEKMQ (reference sequence). After removal of 4 bases from V and 5 bases from J, the junction contained 11 bases not matched to a gene.

The V and J genes are TRBV5-1 and TRBJ1-2; 7 nucleotides align to TRBD1. CDR1 SGHRS and CDR2 YFSETQ come from the germline V gene. V was clipped by 2 bases and J by 6 bases; unmatched bases: 4. The CDR3 runs 13 residues. The CDR3 DNA reads TGCGCCAGCAGCTTAGGACAGGCGGATGGCTACACCTTC. It codes for CASSLGQADGYTF.

This clone was observed a few times. The J gene is TRBJ1-3, the V gene TRBV5-6; 10 nucleotides agree with TRBD1. The CDR3 contains 18 residues. The V and J ends lost 0 bases and 0 bases, in that order; junction bases with no gene match: 6. The V gene's germline CDR1 is SGHDT and CDR2 YYEEEE. DNA for the CDR3: TGTGCCAGCAGCTTGGCCGGACAGGGGGAAGGCTCTGGAAACACCATATATTTT. This gives the protein CASSLAGQGEGSGNTIYF. Together with reference TRBV5-6 and TRBJ1-3, the CDR3 gives the full variable domain: DAGVTQSPTHLIKTRGQQVTLRCSPKSGHDTVSWYQQALGQGPQFIFQYYEEEERQRGNFPDRFSGHQFPNYSSELNVNALLLGDSALYLCASSLAGQGEGSGNTIYFGEGSWLTVV.

The chain uses TRBV7-6 and TRBJ2-7; 15 bases map to TRBD2. The CDR3 spans 18 residues. Germline CDR1 SGHVS, CDR2 FNYEAQ. The V gene end was trimmed by 5 bases and the J gene end by 0 bases; junction bases not matched to a gene: 8. The CDR3 loop is CASSPWTSGGDDSYEQYF. CDR3 nucleotides: TGTGCCAGCAGCCCATGGACTAGCGGGGGGGATGACTCCTACGAGCAGTACTTC.

In its sample, this clone is medium-sized. This chain links TRBV7-9 with TRBJ1-1, with unresolved D. V dropped 3 bases and J dropped 8 bases, with 13 bases sitting between them. The CDR3 extends over 13 amino acids. Per the germline V gene, CDR1 is SEHNR and CDR2 is FQNEAQ (reference sequence). CDR3 sequence (DNA): TGTGCCAGCAGCTTTGGGCCTGTAAGAGAAGCTTTCTTT. Its protein is CASSFGPVREAFF.

The rearrangement joins TRBV24-1 to TRBJ2-5, with D hard to call. This CDR3 comprises 15 residues. The V end lost 4 bases, the J end lost 5 bases, and 16 bases lay between the germline ends. The germline CDR1 and CDR2 sequences are KGHDR and SFDVKD. CDR3 region: CATSDPRGSGETQYF. The CDR3 DNA sequence: TGTGCCACCAGTGACCCCCGCGGAAGTGGGGAGACCCAGTACTTC.

The count of this clone is one. The genes are TRBV19 and TRBJ1-2; tentative D call: TRBD1 (6 bases). V shed 5 bases and J shed 0 bases, with 13 bases lying between them. The CDR3 covers 15 residues. Germline CDR1 reads LNHDA; CDR2 reads SQIVND (reference sequence). The CDR3 protein is CASSEKTGPNYGYTF. The CDR3 DNA reads as TGTGCCAGTAGTGAAAAGACAGGCCCTAACTATGGCTACACCTTC.

The V and J genes are TRBV6-1 and TRBJ2-3, with 9 bases matching TRBD1. Germline V lookup: CDR1 MNHNS, CDR2 SASEGT. CDR3 length: 16 residues. Losses at the gene ends were 0 bases for V and 7 bases for J; bases not matched to a gene: 8. CDR3 in amino acids: CASSEARDRVKYTQYF. The CDR3 DNA follows: TGTGCCAGCAGTGAAGCTCGGGACAGGGTGAAATATACGCAGTATTTT.

The chain uses TRBV19 and TRBJ2-7; D may be TRBD2 (7 bases). Germline V gene sequence: CDR1 LNHDA, CDR2 SQIVND (reference sequence). Deletions cut 2 bases from V and 1 base from J, with 12 bases between. The CDR3 is 15 amino acids. The DNA of the CDR3 is TGTGCCAGTAGTATACAAGGGGGGGGATCCTACGAGCAGTACTTC. This sequence encodes CASSIQGGGSYEQYF.

The chain couples TRBV12-3 or TRBV12-4 to TRBJ1-2; TRBD1 matches at 8 bases. This CDR3 region has 12 residues. J gave up 7 bases and V 10 bases, and 8 bases lay outside the gene matches. Written as DNA, the CDR3 is TGTGCCACCAAGACAGGGGTCCTTGGCTACACCTTC. Translation: CATKTGVLGYTF.

The chain links TRBV7-9 to TRBJ1-6, with D uncertain. V was pared by 1 base and J by 2 bases, with 12 bases between. CDR1 is SEHNR, CDR2 FQNEAQ, per germline (reference sequence). The CDR3 is made up of 17 amino acids. The CDR3 DNA is TGTGCCAGCAGCTTAGTAGGGAGCGTTACCTATAATTCACCCCTCCACTTT. It encodes CASSLVGSVTYNSPLHF.

To note about this clone: At the DNA level, this CDR3 is encoded by other sequences in the same sample as well. The chain combines TRBV6-5 with TRBJ2-2, with D uncertain. Germline assignment: CDR1 MNHEY and CDR2 SVGAGI. With 7 bases removed from V and 4 bases from J, the gap between germline ends came to 16 bases. The CDR3 totals 15 residues. CDR3 sequence: CASNPETQVTGELFF. The CDR3 DNA reads as TGTGCCAGCAATCCTGAGACCCAGGTCACCGGGGAGCTGTTTTTT.

V and J are TRBV2 and TRBJ2-4, with a possible D match to TRBD1 (5 bases). Germline assignment: CDR1 SNHLY and CDR2 FYNNEI. V lost 4 bases to trimming and J lost 6 bases, with 7 bases between them. This CDR3 comprises 12 residues. In DNA, the CDR3 is TGTGCCAGCAGTGGGGGCATAAACATTCAGTACTTC. This gives the protein CASSGGINIQYF.

This chain joins TRBV15 and TRBJ2-7; 7 nucleotides align to TRBD1. CDR1 is LNHNV, CDR2 YYDKDF, per germline (reference sequence). This CDR3 region has 14 residues. J gave up 1 base and V 3 bases, and 3 bases lay outside the gene matches. The CDR3 is CATSSWDSSYEQYF. The CDR3 nucleotides read TGTGCCACCAGCAGTTGGGACAGTTCCTACGAGCAGTACTTC.

The genes are TRBV5-8 and TRBJ2-1; D uncertain. Germline loops: CDR1 SGHTS, CDR2 YDEGEE. The CDR3 has 14 residues. Between the trimmed V and J ends, which lost 2 bases and 2 bases, there was a span of 8 bases. The CDR3 region is CASSLAITYNEQFF. CDR3 coding DNA: TGTGCCAGCAGCTTAGCAATTACCTACAATGAGCAGTTCTTC.

This clone was detected only a few times. The chain links TRBV6-5 to TRBJ2-3; the match to TRBD1 covers 8 bases. This CDR3 is 15 amino acids long. Unmatched junction bases numbered 6, after V lost 5 bases and J lost 2 bases. The germline CDR1 and CDR2 sequences are MNHEY and SVGAGI. The CDR3 DNA is TGTGCCAGCAGTCCGACAGGGGCCAACACAGATACGCAGTATTTT. Protein product: CASSPTGANTDTQYF.

This chain connects TRBV6-5 to TRBJ2-2; D ambiguous. Germline V gives CDR1 MNHEY, CDR2 SVGAGI. V was clipped by 2 bases and J by 6 bases, with 13 bases between them. The CDR3 consists of 15 residues. CDR3 coding DNA: TGTGCCAGCAGTTACACCCATCATAGCCCCGGGGAGCTGTTTTTT. Translated, it gives CASSYTHHSPGELFF.

The gene calls are TRBV27 and TRBJ1-1; D is uncertain. The CDR3 has 13 amino acids. Germline V gene data show CDR1 as MNHEY and CDR2 as SMNVEV (reference sequence). V was clipped by 6 bases and J by 1 base, with 9 bases between them. As DNA, the CDR3 is TGTGCCAGCAGGAGGGTAGCGAACACTGAAGCTTTCTTT. Residues: CASRRVANTEAFF.

This clone was found a few times. The rearrangement uses TRBV7-8 and TRBJ1-6; possible D gene TRBD1, 6 bases. CDR1 is SGHVS and CDR2 is FQNEAQ in the germline V gene. The CDR3 runs to 18 residues. The germline V and J ends were trimmed by 0 bases and 7 bases, with 19 bases remaining between them. As DNA, the CDR3 is TGTGCCAGCAGCTTAGCGGGGTTCGGGACAACCGTGAATTCACCCCTCCACTTT. It translates to CASSLAGFGTTVNSPLHF.

This chain links TRBV19 with TRBJ2-1, with a tentative D call TRBD2 (6 bases). CDR1 and CDR2 from the germline V gene are LNHDA and SQIVND (reference sequence). The ends were cut back, 4 bases at V and 5 bases at J, with 18 bases in the middle. The CDR3 covers 16 residues. In nucleotides, the CDR3 is TGTGCCAGTAGTAAGCTCGCCGGGGGACTTGACAATGAGCAGTTCTTC. Encoded protein: CASSKLAGGLDNEQFF.

This clone turned up a few times. The chain is built from TRBV6-5 and TRBJ1-1; D perhaps matches TRBD1 (5 bases). The length of the CDR3 is 13 residues. Trimming left V 2 bases short and J 5 bases short, with 9 bases between. CDR1 MNHEY and CDR2 SVGAGI come from the germline V gene. In nucleotides, the CDR3 is TGTGCCAGCAGTTACCCCGGGGGTACTGAAGCTTTCTTT. Residues: CASSYPGGTEAFF.

This chain uses TRBV7-2 with TRBJ2-1; D uncertain. The V gene lost 1 base and the J gene lost 10 bases, with 17 bases spanning the gap. The length of the CDR3 is 15 residues. Germline-derived CDR1 and CDR2 are SGHTA and FQGNSA. CDR3 sequence (DNA): TGTGCCAGCAGCTTAGAGAGGCTATCGTTGAGAGAGCAGTTCTTC. Translating gives CASSLERLSLREQFF.

The chain employs TRBV5-1 and TRBJ1-2; D is perhaps TRBD1 (5 bases). The germline CDR1 and CDR2 sequences are SGHRS and YFSETQ. CDR3 length: 16 residues. V was clipped by 4 bases and J by 2 bases, with 18 bases between them. The CDR3 DNA is TGCGCCAGCAGCGTCGGGGGAGTCAGGTTAAACTATGGCTACACCTTC. Translation: CASSVGGVRLNYGYTF.

The rearrangement uses TRBV10-3 and TRBJ1-2; D is possibly TRBD1 (6 bases). This CDR3 has 12 amino acids. Germline V lookup: CDR1 ENHRY, CDR2 SYGVKD. Trimming removed 3 bases at V and 5 bases at J, with 7 bases between. CDR3 DNA: TGTGCCATCAGTGAAACAGGGTATGGCTACACCTTC. The encoded protein is CAISETGYGYTF.

The chain recombines TRBV7-3 with TRBJ2-2, with D possibly TRBD2 on 5 matching bases. Germline lookup yields CDR1 SGHTA and CDR2 FQGTGA. The CDR3 is 15 residues long. V shed 5 bases and J shed 5 bases, with 15 bases lying between them. The CDR3 loop reads CASSPWTGNTGELFF. In nucleotides, the CDR3 is TGTGCCAGCAGCCCATGGACCGGGAATACCGGGGAGCTGTTTTTT. The variable domain in full, with the rest retrieved from reference TRBV7-3 and TRBJ2-2, is GAGVSQTPSNKVTEKGKYVELRCDPISGHTALYWYRQSLGQGPEFLIYFQGTGAADDSGLPNDRFFAVRPEGSVSTLKIQRTERGDSAVYLCASSPWTGNTGELFFGEGSRLTVL.

This clone has just one count. The chain uses TRBV29-1 and TRBJ1-2, with 7 bases identical to TRBD1. The trim removed 6 bases at V and 4 bases at J, leaving 14 bases unmatched. The CDR3 runs to 15 residues. From germline, CDR1 is SQVTM and CDR2 ANQGSEA. The CDR3 is CSVTNDRGLGYGYTF. The CDR3 DNA reads as TGCAGCGTGACGAACGATAGGGGGCTCGGCTATGGCTACACCTTC.

This chain links TRBV7-2 with TRBJ2-1, with 10 bases lining up with TRBD2. With V trimmed by 2 bases and J by 7 bases, 14 bases remained unmatched. Germline CDR1 reads SGHTA; CDR2 reads FQGNSA. The CDR3 has 18 amino acids. CDR3 in DNA: TGTGCCAGCAGCTTATGGACCTCAGCGGGGGGGATGATTAATGAGCAGTTCTTC. This encodes CASSLWTSAGGMINEQFF.